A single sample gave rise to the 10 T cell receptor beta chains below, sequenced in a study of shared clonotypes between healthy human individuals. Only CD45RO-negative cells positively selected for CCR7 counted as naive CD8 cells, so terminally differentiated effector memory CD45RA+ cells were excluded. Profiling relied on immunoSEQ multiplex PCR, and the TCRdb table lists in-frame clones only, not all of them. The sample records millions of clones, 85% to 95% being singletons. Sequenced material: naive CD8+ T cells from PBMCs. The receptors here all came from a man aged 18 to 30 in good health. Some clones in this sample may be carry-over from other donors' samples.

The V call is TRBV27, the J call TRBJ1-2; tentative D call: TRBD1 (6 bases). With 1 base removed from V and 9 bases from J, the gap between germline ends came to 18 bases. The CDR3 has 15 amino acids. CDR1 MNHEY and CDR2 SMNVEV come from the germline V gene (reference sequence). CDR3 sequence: CASSLYSGHTFSYTF. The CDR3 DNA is TGTGCCAGCAGTTTATATTCGGGACACACATTCAGCTACACCTTC.

Here the CDR3 DNA reads TGCGCCAGCAGCCAAGATCCGCCTAGCGGGGCATACAATGAGCAGTTCTTC. It is translated as CASSQDPPSGAYNEQFF. The chain couples TRBV4-3 to TRBJ2-1, with 9 bases identical to TRBD2. Looked up from germline, CDR1 is LGHNA and CDR2 is YSLEER. The CDR3 sequence is 17 residues long. After removal of 0 bases from V and 4 bases from J, the junction contained 7 bases not matched to a gene.

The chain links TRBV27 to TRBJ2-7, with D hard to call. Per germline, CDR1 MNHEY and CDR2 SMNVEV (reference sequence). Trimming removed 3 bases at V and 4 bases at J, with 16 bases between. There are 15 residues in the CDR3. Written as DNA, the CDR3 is TGTGCCAGCAGTTTTGCTCGTGGGGTATTATACGAGCAGTACTTC. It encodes CASSFARGVLYEQYF.

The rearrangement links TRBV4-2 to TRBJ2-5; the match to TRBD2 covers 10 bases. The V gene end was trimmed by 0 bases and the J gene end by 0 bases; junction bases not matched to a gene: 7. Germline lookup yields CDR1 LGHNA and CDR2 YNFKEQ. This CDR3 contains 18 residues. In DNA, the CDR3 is TGTGCCAGCAGCCAAGAGCTAGCGGGAGAGGGGGACCAAGAGACCCAGTACTTC. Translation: CASSQELAGEGDQETQYF.

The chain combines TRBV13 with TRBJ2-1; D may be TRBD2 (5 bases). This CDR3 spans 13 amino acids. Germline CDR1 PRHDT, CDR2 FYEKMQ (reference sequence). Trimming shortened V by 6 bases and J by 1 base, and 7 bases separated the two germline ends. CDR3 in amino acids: CASRGGSYNEQFF. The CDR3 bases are TGTGCCAGCAGAGGAGGATCCTACAATGAGCAGTTCTTC. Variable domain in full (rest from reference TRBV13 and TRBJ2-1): AAGVIQSPRHLIKEKRETATLKCYPIPRHDTVYWYQQGPGQDPQFLISFYEKMQSDKGSIPDRFSAQQFSDYHSELNMSSLELGDSALYFCASRGGSYNEQFFGPGTRLTVL.

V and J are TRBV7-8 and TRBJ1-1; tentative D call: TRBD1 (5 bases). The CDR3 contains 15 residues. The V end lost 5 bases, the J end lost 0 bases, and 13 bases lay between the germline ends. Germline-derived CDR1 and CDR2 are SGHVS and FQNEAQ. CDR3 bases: TGTGCCAGCAGCCAAGAGGGGTGGGTGAACACTGAAGCTTTCTTT. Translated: CASSQEGWVNTEAFF.

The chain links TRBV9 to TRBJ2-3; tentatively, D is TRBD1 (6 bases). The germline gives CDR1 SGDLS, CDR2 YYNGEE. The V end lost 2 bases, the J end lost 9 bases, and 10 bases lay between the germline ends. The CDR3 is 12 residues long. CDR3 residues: CASSVAGETQYF. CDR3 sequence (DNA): TGTGCCAGCAGCGTGGCAGGGGAGACGCAGTATTTT.

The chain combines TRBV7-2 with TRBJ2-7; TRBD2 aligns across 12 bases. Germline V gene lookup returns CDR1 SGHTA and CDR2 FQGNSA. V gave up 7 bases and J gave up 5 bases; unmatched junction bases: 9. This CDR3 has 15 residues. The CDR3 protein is CASNLLAGGLNEQYF. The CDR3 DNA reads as TGTGCCAGCAACCTTCTAGCGGGAGGGCTCAACGAGCAGTACTTC.

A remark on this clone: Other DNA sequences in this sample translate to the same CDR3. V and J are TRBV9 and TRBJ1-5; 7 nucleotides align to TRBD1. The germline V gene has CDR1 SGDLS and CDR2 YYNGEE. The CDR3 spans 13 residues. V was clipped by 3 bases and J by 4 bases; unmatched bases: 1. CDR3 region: CASSAQGNQPQHF. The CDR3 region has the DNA TGTGCCAGCAGCGCACAGGGGAATCAGCCCCAGCATTTT.

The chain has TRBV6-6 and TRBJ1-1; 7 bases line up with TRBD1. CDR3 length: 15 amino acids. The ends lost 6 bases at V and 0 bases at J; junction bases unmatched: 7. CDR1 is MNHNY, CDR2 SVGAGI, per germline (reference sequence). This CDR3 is CASSQPTGVNTEAFF. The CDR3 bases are TGTGCCAGCAGCCAACCAACAGGGGTGAACACTGAAGCTTTCTTT.